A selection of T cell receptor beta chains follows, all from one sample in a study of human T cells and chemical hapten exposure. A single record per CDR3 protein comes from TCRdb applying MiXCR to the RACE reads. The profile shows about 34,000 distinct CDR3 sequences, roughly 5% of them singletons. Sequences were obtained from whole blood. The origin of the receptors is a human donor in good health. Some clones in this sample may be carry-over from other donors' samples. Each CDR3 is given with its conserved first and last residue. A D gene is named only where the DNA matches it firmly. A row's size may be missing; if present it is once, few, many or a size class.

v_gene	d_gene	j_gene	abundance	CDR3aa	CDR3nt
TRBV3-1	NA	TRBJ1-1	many	CASSQGSGGARFMNTEAFF	TGTGCCAGCAGCCAAGGGAGCGGGGGGGCGCGGTTCATGAACACTGAAGCTTTCTTT
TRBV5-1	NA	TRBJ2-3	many	CASSSTSDTQYF	TGCGCCAGCAGCTCCACGTCAGATACGCAGTATTTT
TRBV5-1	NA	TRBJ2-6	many	CASIEGTGANVLTF	TGCGCCAGCATTGAGGGGACTGGGGCCAACGTCCTGACTTTC
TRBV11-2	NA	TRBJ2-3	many	CASKIGGGAQYF	TGTGCCAGCAAGATAGGGGGGGGGGCGCAGTATTTT
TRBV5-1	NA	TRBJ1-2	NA	CASSFSQQSNYGYTF	TGCGCCAGCAGCTTCTCACAGCAAAGTAACTATGGCTACACCTTC
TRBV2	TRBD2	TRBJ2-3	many	CASSDLSGRSPDTQYF	TGTGCCAGCAGTGACCTTAGCGGGAGAAGCCCAGATACGCAGTATTTT
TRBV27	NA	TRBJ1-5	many	CASSFGGYSNQPQHF	TGTGCCAGCAGTTTTGGTGGGTATAGCAATCAGCCCCAGCATTTT
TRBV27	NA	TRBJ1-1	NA	CASSFEPRVSEAFF	TGTGCCAGCAGTTTTGAGCCCAGGGTTTCTGAAGCTTTCTTT
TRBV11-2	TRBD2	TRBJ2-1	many	CASSVSGTPLRWAEQFF	TGTGCCAGCAGCGTCAGCGGGACCCCTCTTAGGTGGGCTGAGCAGTTCTTC
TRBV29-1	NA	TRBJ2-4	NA	CSVEEAHSHLAKNIQYF	TGCAGCGTTGAAGAGGCACACTCACACCTAGCCAAAAACATTCAGTACTTC
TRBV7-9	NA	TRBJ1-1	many	CASSLAPRAGENTEAFF	TGTGCCAGCAGCTTAGCCCCCCGGGCAGGTGAAAACACTGAAGCTTTCTTT
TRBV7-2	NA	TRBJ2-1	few	CASSLEARVVNEQFF	TGTGCCAGCAGCTTAGAGGCCCGGGTAGTCAATGAGCAGTTCTTC
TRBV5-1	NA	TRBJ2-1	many	CASSFVGDEQFF	TGCGCCAGCAGCTTTGTTGGCGATGAGCAGTTCTTC
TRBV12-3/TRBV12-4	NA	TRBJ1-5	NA	CASKVKGLAQHF	TGTGCCAGCAAAGTGAAGGGATTGGCCCAGCATTTT
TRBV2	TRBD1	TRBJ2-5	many	CASSGGTVSGETQYF	TGTGCCAGCAGTGGTGGGACAGTCTCGGGGGAGACCCAGTACTTC
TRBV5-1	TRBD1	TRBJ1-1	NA	CASSTTGGRNTEAFF	TGCGCCAGCAGCACCACAGGGGGTAGGAACACTGAAGCTTTCTTT
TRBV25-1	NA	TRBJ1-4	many	CASSESGPNEKLFF	TGTGCCAGCAGTGAATCGGGCCCGAACGAAAAACTGTTTTTT
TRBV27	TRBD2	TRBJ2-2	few	CASTFSVLAGVRVGELFF	TGTGCCAGCACCTTCTCCGTCCTAGCGGGAGTTCGTGTCGGGGAGCTGTTTTTT
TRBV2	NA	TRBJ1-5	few	CASSDDRSQPQHF	TGTGCCAGCAGTGATGATCGGAGCCAGCCCCAGCATTTT
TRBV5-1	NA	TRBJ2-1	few	CASSPTGTRGMNEQFF	TGCGCCAGCAGCCCAACCGGGACTCGCGGCATGAATGAGCAGTTCTTC
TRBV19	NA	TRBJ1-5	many	CASSFPGTTNQPQHF	TGTGCCAGTAGTTTCCCCGGGACTACCAATCAGCCCCAGCATTTT
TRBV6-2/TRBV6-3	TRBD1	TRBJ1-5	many	CASSSQGWGQPQHF	TGTGCCAGCAGTTCACAGGGGTGGGGACAGCCCCAGCATTTT
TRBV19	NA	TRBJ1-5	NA	CASSDSGTQDQPQHF	TGTGCCAGTAGTGACTCCGGGACACAGGATCAGCCCCAGCATTTT
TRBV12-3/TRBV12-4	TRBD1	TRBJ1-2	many	CASSPHRGLGYTF	TGTGCCAGCAGTCCCCACAGGGGGCTGGGCTACACCTTC
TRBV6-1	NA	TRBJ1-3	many	CASSWQRDSGNTIYF	TGTGCCAGCAGCTGGCAGAGAGACTCTGGAAACACCATATATTTT
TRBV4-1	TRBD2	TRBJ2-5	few	CASSPTSGGARETQYF	TGCGCCAGCAGCCCAACTAGCGGGGGGGCGCGAGAGACCCAGTACTTC
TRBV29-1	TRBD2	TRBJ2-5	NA	CSVAAGGQETQYF	TGCAGCGTTGCTGCGGGGGGGCAAGAGACCCAGTACTTC
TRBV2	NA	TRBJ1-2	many	CASSEGFSNYGYTF	TGTGCCAGCAGTGAAGGATTCTCTAACTATGGCTACACCTTC
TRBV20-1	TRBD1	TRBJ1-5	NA	CSARGWTGDQPQHF	TGCAGTGCTAGAGGCTGGACAGGGGATCAGCCCCAGCATTTT
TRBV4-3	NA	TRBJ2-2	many	CASSPGWEPTGELFF	TGCGCCAGCAGCCCAGGGTGGGAACCAACCGGGGAGCTGTTTTTT
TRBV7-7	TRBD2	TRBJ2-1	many	CASSLLAGGIDEQFF	TGTGCTAGCAGCTTACTAGCGGGAGGGATAGATGAGCAGTTCTTC
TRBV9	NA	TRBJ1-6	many	CASSPQPDGRKNSPLHF	TGTGCCAGCAGCCCCCAACCGGACGGGAGAAAAAATTCACCCCTCCACTTT
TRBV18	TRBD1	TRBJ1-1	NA	CASSLGQGATTEAFF	TGTGCCAGCTCACTGGGACAGGGGGCGACCACTGAAGCTTTCTTT